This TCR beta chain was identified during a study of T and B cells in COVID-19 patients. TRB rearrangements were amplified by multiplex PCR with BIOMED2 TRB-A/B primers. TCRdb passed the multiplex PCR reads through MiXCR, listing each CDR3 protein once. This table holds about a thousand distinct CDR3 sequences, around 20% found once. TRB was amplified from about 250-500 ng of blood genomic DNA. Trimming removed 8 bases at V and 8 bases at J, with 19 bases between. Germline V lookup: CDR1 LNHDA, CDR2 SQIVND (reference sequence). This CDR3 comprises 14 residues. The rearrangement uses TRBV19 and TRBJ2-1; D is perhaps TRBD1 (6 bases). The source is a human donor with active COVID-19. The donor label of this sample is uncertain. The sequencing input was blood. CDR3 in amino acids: CASQGLVGDYEQFF. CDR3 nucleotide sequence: TGTGCCAGTCAGGGGCTAGTGGGAGACTATGAGCAGTTCTTC.